The rows below give T cell receptor beta chains drawn from one sample of a study of OX40 agonist ivuxolimab in advanced cancers. Profiling relied on immunoSEQ multiplex PCR, and the TCRdb table lists in-frame clones only, not all of them. The repertoire holds over 80,000 clones, with 80% to 90% as singletons. Specimen: CD4+ or CD8+ T cells sorted from blood, collected in a trial of the OX40 agonist ivuxolimab. The receptors were gathered from an adult with an advanced solid tumor such as melanoma, head and neck, liver or kidney cancer. Both conserved end residues are part of each CDR3. The order of the fields is V gene, D gene, J gene, CDR3 protein, CDR3 DNA. The D gene is left open where the match is weak.

TRBV5-1	.	TRBJ2-3	CASSLGADTQYF	TGCGCCAGCAGCTTGGGCGCAGATACGCAGTATTTT
TRBV5-1	.	TRBJ2-7	CASSLAGGGPSYEQYF	TGCGCCAGCAGCTTGGCCGGAGGGGGGCCCTCCTACGAGCAGTACTTC
TRBV20-1	.	TRBJ1-1	CSALGLTEAFF	TGCAGTGCTCTCGGCCTCACTGAAGCTTTCTTT
TRBV5-1	TRBD1	TRBJ2-6	CASSWDSSGANVLTF	TGCGCCAGCAGCTGGGACAGCTCTGGGGCCAACGTCCTGACTTTC
TRBV28	.	TRBJ1-1	CASSLIWGTEAFF	TGTGCCAGCAGTTTAATATGGGGAACTGAAGCTTTCTTT
TRBV19	.	TRBJ1-2	CASSIGTVSYGYTF	TGTGCCAGTAGTATAGGGACAGTGAGCTATGGCTACACCTTC
TRBV19	.	TRBJ2-3	CASSIANVDTQYF	TGTGCCAGTAGTATAGCCAACGTAGATACGCAGTATTTT
TRBV5-1	TRBD1	TRBJ2-5	CASSSVTGAKETQYF	TGCGCCAGCAGTTCCGTTACAGGGGCCAAAGAGACCCAGTACTTC
TRBV6-6	.	TRBJ1-5	CASSYSNTGLQPQHF	TGTGCCAGCAGTTACTCCAACACCGGTCTTCAGCCCCAGCATTTT
TRBV6-1	TRBD1	TRBJ1-5	CASSENLDRGKPQHF	TGTGCCAGCAGTGAAAATTTAGACAGGGGAAAGCCCCAGCATTTT
TRBV2	.	TRBJ2-1	CASSEQGSAPWFF	TGTGCCAGCAGTGAACAGGGGTCAGCCCCTTGGTTCTTC
TRBV7-3	TRBD1	TRBJ2-1	CASSPPGKQGGNEQFF	TGTGCCAGCAGCCCACCTGGGAAACAGGGGGGCAATGAGCAGTTCTTC
TRBV28	TRBD2	TRBJ2-1	CATTTAGDPSSYNEQFF	TGTGCCACTACCACCGCGGGAGACCCCAGCTCCTACAATGAGCAGTTCTTC
TRBV7-7	.	TRBJ2-1	CASSGDRGSEQFF	TGTGCCAGCAGCGGGGACCGCGGTAGTGAGCAGTTCTTC